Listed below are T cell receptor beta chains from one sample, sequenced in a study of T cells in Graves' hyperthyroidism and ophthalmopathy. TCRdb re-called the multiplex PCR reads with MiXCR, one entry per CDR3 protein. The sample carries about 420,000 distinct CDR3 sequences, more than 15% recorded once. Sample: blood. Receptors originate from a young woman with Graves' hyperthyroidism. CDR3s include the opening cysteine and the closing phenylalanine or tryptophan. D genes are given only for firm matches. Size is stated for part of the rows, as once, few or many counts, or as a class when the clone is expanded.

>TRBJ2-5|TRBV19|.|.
CASSTRLTGRDQETQYF
TGTGCCAGTAGTACCAGACTAACGGGAAGGGATCAAGAGACCCAGTACTTC
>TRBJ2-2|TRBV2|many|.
CASSAGTANTGELFF
TGTGCCAGCAGCGCCGGGACCGCGAACACCGGGGAGCTGTTTTTT
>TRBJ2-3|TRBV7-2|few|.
CASSLRPATDTQYF
TGTGCCAGCAGCTTAAGGCCAGCCACAGATACGCAGTATTTT
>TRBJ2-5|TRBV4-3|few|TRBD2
CASSGGTSGAGETQYF
TGCGCCAGCAGCGGAGGGACTAGCGGCGCGGGGGAGACCCAGTACTTC
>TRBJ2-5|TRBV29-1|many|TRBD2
CSDRLAGGRETQYF
TGCAGTGACCGACTAGCGGGAGGCCGAGAGACCCAGTACTTC
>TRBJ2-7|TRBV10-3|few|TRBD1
CAISVLLGDRTPEQYF
TGTGCCATCAGTGTCCTGTTAGGGGACAGAACCCCCGAGCAGTACTTC
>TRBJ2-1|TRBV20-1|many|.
CSAPTYESSYNEQFF
TGCAGTGCACCGACTTATGAGAGCTCCTACAATGAGCAGTTCTTC
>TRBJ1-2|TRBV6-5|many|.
CASSYSGPDPGYTF
TGTGCCAGCAGTTACTCCGGCCCGGACCCTGGCTACACCTTC
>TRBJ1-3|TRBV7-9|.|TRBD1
CASSLMGQSLISGNTIYF
TGTGCCAGCAGCTTAATGGGACAGTCCTTAATCTCTGGAAACACCATATATTTT
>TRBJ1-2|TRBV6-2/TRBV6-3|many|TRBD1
CASSYPTGSHGYTF
TGTGCCAGCAGTTACCCGACAGGGAGCCATGGCTACACCTTC
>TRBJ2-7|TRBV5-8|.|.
CASNIPGPKGKEQYF
TGTGCCAGCAACATTCCGGGACCTAAAGGCAAGGAGCAGTACTTC
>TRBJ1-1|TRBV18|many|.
CASSLDLRTAEAFF
TGTGCCAGCTCACTTGACCTTCGGACGGCTGAAGCTTTCTTT
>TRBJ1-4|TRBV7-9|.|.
CASSQGGNDEKLFF
TGTGCCAGCAGCCAAGGGGGGAATGATGAAAAACTGTTTTTT
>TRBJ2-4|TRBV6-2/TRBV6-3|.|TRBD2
CASSLSGLAGPWNIQYF
TGTGCCAGCAGCCTTTCGGGACTAGCGGGGCCTTGGAACATTCAGTACTTC
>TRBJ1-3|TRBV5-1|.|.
CASSLSGNGAGNTIYF
TGCGCCAGCAGCTTGAGTGGGAACGGAGCTGGAAACACCATATATTTT
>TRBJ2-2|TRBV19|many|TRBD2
CASSRTGGVAGELFF
TGTGCCAGTAGCCGTACGGGAGGGGTGGCCGGGGAGCTGTTTTTT